This T cell receptor beta chain emerged from a study of Ad26.COV2.S vaccination and SARS-CoV-2 variants. There are 13 residues in the CDR3. V shed 11 bases, J shed 5 bases, and the junction held 7 bases outside the gene matches. Germline CDR1 reads LNHDA; CDR2 reads SQIVND (reference sequence). The data were produced by immunoSEQ multiplex PCR, yet TCRdb's version contains in-frame clones alone and is incomplete. The data hold about 350,000 clones, with about 86% observed a single time. Treatment here: some 20 received Ad26.COV2.S at low or high dose, single or two shots; five or six received placebo; per-sample allocation not given. Collection of the samples took place on day 63 after the first injection of vaccine or placebo.

The sequenced sample was peripheral blood, obtained in a trial of Ad26.COV2.S vaccine versus placebo. The sequence derives from a person aged 18-65 years who received the Ad26.COV2.S COVID-19 vaccine or a placebo. V is TRBV19 and J is TRBJ2-7; 12 bases line up with TRBD2. CDR3 nucleotide sequence: TGTGCCTCCGGACTAGCGGGACGGGACGAGCAGTACTTC. It yields the protein CASGLAGRDEQYF.